This T cell receptor (beta chain) appears in the sequencing data of a study of blood T cell repertoires in COVID-19. Overall study: Samples representing acute and convalescent COVID-19 were sourced from the United States, Italy and Spain. T cells, B-cell-depleted T cells, or PBMCs provided the cDNA or gDNA that served as material.

The CDR3 has 16 amino acids. V dropped 1 base and J dropped 1; count of bases not matched to a gene: 0. In germline, CDR1 is SGHVS, CDR2 FNYEAQ. Sequenced by immunoSEQ multiplex PCR; TCRdb stores in-frame clones only, minus some. Of some 200,000 clones listed, 75% to 85% are singletons. The origin of this receptor is a woman between 35 and 50 years old with COVID-19, enrolled during active disease. Sequencing used peripheral blood. The gene calls are TRBV7-6 and TRBJ2-1, with 11 bases identical to TRBD2. The CDR3 DNA is TGTGCCAGCAGCTTAGTAGCGGGAGGGTCCTACAATGAGCAGTTCTTC. Protein product: CASSLVAGGSYNEQFF. Filled out from reference TRBV7-6 and TRBJ2-1, the complete variable domain reads GAGVSQSPRYKVTKRGQDVALRCDPISGHVSLYWYRQALGQGPEFLTYFNYEAQQDKSGLPNDRFSAERPEGSISTLTIQRTEQRDSAMYRCASSLVAGGSYNEQFFGPGTRLTVL.